This T cell receptor beta chain is from a study of T cells after yellow fever vaccination. Study outcomes and limitations: CD4 and CD8 compartments shared a small share of clonotypes, likely from convergent recombination. The booster response re-showed most primary clones: approximately 95% CD4, approximately 86% CD8. The secondary response was weaker but peaked faster, day 5 versus 15.

In its sample, this clonotype was seen many times. The target antigen is unknown. By 5'RACE template switching, TCR cDNA was produced, with a universal primer site and UMIs added in the process. A single record per CDR3 protein comes from TCRdb applying MiXCR to the 5' RACE reads. Of around 150,000 distinct CDR3 sequences detected, 6% to 7.5% appear once; the ten largest clones hold more than 2%. Per germline, CDR1 MNHEY and CDR2 SMNVEV (reference sequence). With 2 bases removed from V and 3 bases from J, the gap between germline ends came to 8 bases. The CDR3 length is 14 residues. Sequencing used CD4+ T cells sorted from PBMCs, obtained about 5 days after the first yellow fever vaccination. The V gene is TRBV27, the J gene TRBJ1-5; no clear D. This clonotype was sampled from a man aged 18 to 29 who received the YFV17D yellow fever vaccine. The CDR3 loop reads CASSLRAHNQPQHF. The CDR3 DNA is TGTGCCAGCAGTTTACGAGCGCACAATCAGCCCCAGCATTTT.